What follows describes a single T cell receptor (beta chain). Antigen: not known. This may be a read error: a much more frequent sequence differs by one nucleotide. Germline lookup yields CDR1 SGHAT and CDR2 FQNNGV. The CDR3 runs 12 residues. Follow-up blood was drawn about 14 weeks, roughly three months, after antiretroviral therapy began. Whole blood was used without fractionation, so all unsorted peripheral T cells were included. These data belong to a study of HIV-infected patients and healthy controls. Regarding the study as a whole: Donor HLA types were not determined in the study. HIV+ repertoires were severely depleted of MAIT alpha-chain CDR3s, unlike healthy controls. HIV-associated CDR3 frequencies dropped significantly during therapy; CMV-associated ones, mostly rising, changed nonsignificantly. Treated samples reflected only about three months of therapy, arguably too short to observe immune reconstitution.

Reverse transcription used around 480 ng RNA and constant-region primers for alpha and beta. Each of the alpha and beta chains got its own library through chain-specific third strand synthesis with indices. TCRdb passed the 5' RACE reads through MiXCR, listing each CDR3 protein once. The sample lists roughly 14,000 distinct CDR3 sequences, 9% to 15% occurring once. The clonotype originates from an adult with HIV infection. The donor label of this sample is uncertain. The genes are TRBV11-2 and TRBJ2-7; D gene uncertain. The source material was blood, sampled during antiretroviral therapy. The CDR3 is CASSLKGYEHYF. CDR3 sequence (DNA): TGTGCCAGCAGCTTAAAGGGTTACGAGCATTACTTC.